The rows below give T cell receptor beta chains drawn from one sample of a study of blood T cell repertoires in COVID-19. Generated by immunoSEQ multiplex PCR, the TCRdb table keeps only in-frame clones and is missing some. Among 130,000 to 150,000 clones listed, around 81% were seen once. Sequencing used peripheral blood. The receptors originated from a human donor with acute or convalescent COVID-19. The donor label of this sample is uncertain. Both conserved end residues are part of each CDR3. The order of the fields is J gene, clone size, D gene, CDR3 length, V gene, CDR3 protein, CDR3 DNA. D genes are given only for firm matches. Size tells how often a clone was seen (once, few, many) or the class of an expanded clone, and some rows leave it out.

J: TRBJ1-6; size: NA; D: NA; length: 13; V: TRBV9; CDR3: CASSVGTNSPLHF; DNA: TGTGCCAGCAGCGTAGGGACAAATTCACCCCTCCACTTT
J: TRBJ1-3; size: NA; D: NA; length: 16; V: TRBV10-2; CDR3: CASSSGSGYSGNTIYF; DNA: TGCGCCAGCAGTTCCGGTTCGGGGTACTCTGGAAACACCATATATTTT
J: TRBJ2-6; size: once; D: NA; length: 17; V: TRBV20-1; CDR3: CSASLDRYSSGANVLTF; DNA: TGCAGTGCTAGTCTGGACAGATATTCCTCTGGGGCCAACGTCCTGACTTTC
J: TRBJ2-2; size: once; D: NA; length: 14; V: TRBV21-1; CDR3: CASSKRGQPGELFF; DNA: TGTGCCAGCAGCAAAAGGGGCCAACCGGGGGAGCTGTTTTTT
J: TRBJ1-4; size: NA; D: TRBD1; length: 16; V: TRBV19; CDR3: CASSTLTGATNEKLFF; DNA: TGTGCCAGTAGTACCTTGACAGGGGCAACTAATGAAAAACTGTTTTTT
J: TRBJ2-5; size: NA; D: NA; length: 13; V: TRBV30; CDR3: CAWSAEPWETQYF; DNA: TGTGCCTGGAGTGCCGAGCCCTGGGAGACCCAGTACTTC
J: TRBJ2-2; size: many; D: TRBD1; length: 15; V: TRBV7-9; CDR3: CASSLRDRDTGELFF; DNA: TGTGCCAGCAGCTTAAGGGACAGGGACACCGGGGAGCTGTTTTTT
J: TRBJ2-7; size: NA; D: TRBD1; length: 14; V: TRBV14; CDR3: CASSQEGTVYEQYF; DNA: TGTGCCAGCAGCCAAGAGGGGACAGTCTACGAGCAGTACTTC
J: TRBJ1-1; size: few; D: NA; length: 16; V: TRBV18; CDR3: CASSPIGPLGDTEAFF; DNA: TGTGCCAGCTCCCCGATTGGTCCCTTGGGCGACACTGAAGCTTTCTTT
J: TRBJ2-3; size: NA; D: NA; length: 14; V: TRBV30; CDR3: CAWSPSRVTDTQYF; DNA: TGTGCCTGGAGTCCATCCAGGGTCACAGATACGCAGTATTTT
J: TRBJ1-5; size: few; D: TRBD1; length: 18; V: TRBV27; CDR3: CASSFYPFDGQDNQPQHF; DNA: TGTGCCAGCAGTTTTTACCCTTTCGACGGACAGGACAATCAGCCCCAGCATTTT
J: TRBJ1-6; size: few; D: NA; length: 15; V: TRBV7-8; CDR3: CASSLRVTTGSPLHF; DNA: TGTGCCAGCAGCTTAAGAGTCACTACCGGATCACCCCTCCACTTT
J: TRBJ2-3; size: few; D: TRBD2; length: 18; V: TRBV3-1/TRBV3-2; CDR3: CASSQFLAGGLSTDTQYF; DNA: TGTGCCAGCAGCCAATTTCTAGCGGGGGGGCTTAGCACAGATACGCAGTATTTT